This TCR beta chain originates from a study of CD8 T cells in Susac syndrome. Study-level background: There were Susac syndrome patients who were therapy-naive at blood draw, others on corticosteroids, and others on intravenous immunoglobulin alone.

Details on this clonotype: At one end, the junction sequence differs from germline, possibly due to a read error.

RNA totalling roughly 0.45 to 1 ug underwent reverse transcription with random hexamers. TCRdb called the immunoSEQ multiplex PCR reads again in MiXCR, with one record for every CDR3 protein. The table has around 110,000 distinct CDR3 sequences, about 93% seen once. Looked up from germline, CDR1 is SNHLY and CDR2 is FYNNEI. This CDR3 is built from 14 residues. This TCR derives from a human donor with Susac syndrome. Input material: CD8+ T cells from PBMCs. The chain links TRBV2 to TRBJ1-1; D unclear. CDR3 in DNA: TGTGCCAGCCGTGAGGTGGGCATTAACACTGAAGCTTTCTTT. This sequence encodes CASREVGINTEAFF.